Reported below is one T cell receptor (beta chain). Expressed TCRB transcripts were sequenced because the entire RNA isolate underwent reverse transcription. The assay was immunoSEQ multiplex PCR, and TCRdb's table has in-frame clones only and misses some. This table holds around 320,000 clones, approximately 14% found once. These data are taken from a study of beta chain features in type 1 diabetes. Whole-study context: Age, gender and cell yields were alike across patients and healthy donors.

This CDR3 contains 15 residues. Trimming stripped 0 bases from V and 5 bases from J, with 12 bases between. CDR1 and CDR2 from the germline V gene are SGHDN and FVKESK. The V gene is TRBV14, the J gene TRBJ2-3; possible D gene TRBD1, 5 bases. The source material was central memory CD4+ T cells from blood. This TCR came from a man aged 25 to 40 in good health. The CDR3 DNA follows: TGTGCCAGCAGCCAAGATTACAGGTTCGGAGATACGCAGTATTTT. The encoded protein is CASSQDYRFGDTQYF.